Presented here are 2 T cell receptor beta chains from one specimen sequenced in a study of technical replicates of blood from several donors. Here immunoSEQ multiplex PCR was the method, and the copy in TCRdb shows in-frame clones only, minus some. The sample has roughly 62,000 clones; 90% to 95% are singletons. Sample: PBMCs. These receptors were collected from a human donor in good health. Some clones in this sample may be carry-over from other donors' samples.

The rearrangement uses TRBV4-2 and TRBJ2-3, with 8 bases that match TRBD2. This CDR3 is 16 amino acids long. Germline-derived CDR1 and CDR2 are LGHNA and YNFKEQ. V shed 4 bases, J shed 4 bases, and the junction held 10 bases outside the gene matches. The CDR3 sequence is CASSLVLGGAADTQYF. The CDR3 DNA is TGTGCCAGCAGCCTCGTGCTCGGGGGGGCTGCAGATACGCAGTATTTT.

The chain has TRBV7-7 and TRBJ2-1, with a weak D call TRBD1 (6 bases). CDR1 and CDR2 from the germline V gene are SSHAT and FNYEAQ (reference sequence). Deletions cut 0 bases from V and 9 bases from J, with 6 bases between. There are 12 residues in the CDR3. The CDR3 protein is CASSLAGGEQFF. CDR3 coding DNA: TGTGCCAGCAGCTTAGCAGGGGGTGAGCAGTTCTTC.